This T cell receptor (beta chain) was recorded in a study of T cell responses to AZD1222 COVID-19 vaccine. To note about this clone: Its target is unknown.

The V end was cut by 4 bases, the J end by 9 bases, with 19 bases between. Germline CDR1 LNHDA, CDR2 SQIVND (reference sequence). This CDR3 contains 15 residues. Study-wide results and caveats: Nearly half of spike-specific TCRs reportedly target unmutated variant regions. Vaccine-associated CD4 TCRs spanned spike, dominant at 160-218 and 743-854.

TCRdb keeps only in-frame clones here, not all; method: immunoSEQ multiplex PCR. The sample yields about 160,000 clones, around 92% seen once. This TCR was recovered from an adult who received the AZD1222 COVID-19 vaccine. The sample consisted of peripheral blood, taken 28 days after the second AZD1222 dose. This chain links TRBV19 with TRBJ1-3; D remains unclear. The CDR3: CASSTRPGPSGTIYF. The CDR3 DNA sequence: TGTGCCAGTAGTACCCGACCCGGACCCTCAGGCACCATATATTTT.